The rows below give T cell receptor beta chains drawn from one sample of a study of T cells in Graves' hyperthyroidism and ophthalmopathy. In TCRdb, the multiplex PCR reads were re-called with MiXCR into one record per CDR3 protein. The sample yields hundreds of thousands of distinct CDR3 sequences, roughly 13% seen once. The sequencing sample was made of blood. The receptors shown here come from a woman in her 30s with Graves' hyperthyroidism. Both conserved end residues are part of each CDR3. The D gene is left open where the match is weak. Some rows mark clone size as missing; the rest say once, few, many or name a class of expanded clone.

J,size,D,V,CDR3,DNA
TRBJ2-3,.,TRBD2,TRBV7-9,CAGGTSGRDTQYF,TGTGCCGGAGGGACTAGCGGACGGGATACGCAGTATTTT
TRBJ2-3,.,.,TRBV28,CASSRVGDTQYF,TGTGCCAGCAGTCGAGTAGGAGATACGCAGTATTTT
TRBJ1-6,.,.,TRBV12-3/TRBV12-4,CASSLGGYGRSPLHF,TGTGCCAGCAGTTTAGGGGGGTACGGTCGTTCACCCCTCCACTTT
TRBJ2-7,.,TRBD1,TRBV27,CASSLSRGRSEQYF,TGTGCCAGCAGTTTATCCAGGGGGCGAAGCGAGCAGTACTTC
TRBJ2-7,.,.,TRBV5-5,CASSPIRPEGAYEQYF,TGTGCCAGCAGCCCCATTAGACCCGAAGGGGCCTACGAGCAGTACTTC
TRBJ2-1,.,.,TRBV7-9,CASSTALSSYNEQFF,TGTGCCAGCAGCACAGCTCTGAGCTCCTACAATGAGCAGTTCTTC
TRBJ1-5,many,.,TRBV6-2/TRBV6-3,CASNFRPQHF,TGTGCCAGCAATTTTCGCCCCCAGCATTTT
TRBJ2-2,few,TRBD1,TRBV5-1,CASSPDRGLTGELFF,TGCGCCAGCAGCCCCGACAGGGGGCTCACCGGGGAGCTGTTTTTT
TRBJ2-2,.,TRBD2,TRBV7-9,CASSLRLAGFTGELFF,TGTGCCAGCAGCTTAAGGCTAGCGGGATTCACCGGGGAGCTGTTTTTT
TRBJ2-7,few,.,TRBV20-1,CSATPPTDPYEQYF,TGCAGTGCGACCCCACCGACAGATCCCTACGAGCAGTACTTC
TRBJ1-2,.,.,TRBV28,CASSSGFPGYTF,TGTGCCAGCAGTTCCGGGTTTCCTGGCTACACCTTC
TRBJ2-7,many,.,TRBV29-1,CSVKTKGGPYEQYF,TGCAGCGTGAAGACCAAGGGGGGGCCCTACGAGCAGTACTTC
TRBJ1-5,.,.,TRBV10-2,CASRDTSQPQHF,TGCGCCAGCAGGGACACTAGTCAGCCCCAGCATTTT
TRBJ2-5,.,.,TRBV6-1,CASRTFMGETQYF,TGTGCCAGCAGGACCTTCATGGGAGAGACCCAGTACTTC
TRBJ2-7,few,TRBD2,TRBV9,CASSVASGVYEQYF,TGTGCCAGCAGCGTAGCAAGCGGGGTCTACGAGCAGTACTTC
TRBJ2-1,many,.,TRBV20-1,CSARAGLLNEQFF,TGCAGTGCTAGAGCCGGTTTGTTGAATGAGCAGTTCTTC
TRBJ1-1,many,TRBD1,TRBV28,CASSPGGRNTEAFF,TGTGCCAGCAGCCCAGGGGGAAGGAACACTGAAGCTTTCTTT
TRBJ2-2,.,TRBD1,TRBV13,CASSKRTGGKTGELFF,TGTGCCAGCAGCAAACGTACAGGGGGTAAGACCGGGGAGCTGTTTTTT
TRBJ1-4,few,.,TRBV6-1,CASSERGGNEKLFF,TGTGCCAGCAGTGAACGGGGCGGTAATGAAAAACTGTTTTTT
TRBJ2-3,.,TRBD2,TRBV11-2,CASSLGISGSGADTQYF,TGTGCCAGCAGCTTAGGCATAAGCGGGAGTGGCGCAGATACGCAGTATTTT
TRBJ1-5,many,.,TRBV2,CASTEGKPGQPQHF,TGTGCCAGCACTGAAGGGAAGCCAGGCCAGCCCCAGCATTTT
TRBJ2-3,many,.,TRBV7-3,CASSSPGSTDTQYF,TGTGCCAGCAGCTCCCCAGGAAGCACAGATACGCAGTATTTT
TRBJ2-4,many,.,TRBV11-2,CASSLRATSGDIQYF,TGTGCCAGCAGCTTACGCGCTACCTCTGGTGACATTCAGTACTTC
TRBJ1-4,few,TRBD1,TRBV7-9,CASIKGQGIINEKLFF,TGTGCCAGCATTAAGGGACAGGGGATCATTAATGAAAAACTGTTTTTT
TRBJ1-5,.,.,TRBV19,CASSGRDTPDNQPQHF,TGTGCCAGTAGTGGTCGGGACACCCCCGACAATCAGCCCCAGCATTTT
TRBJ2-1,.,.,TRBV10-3,CAIGGATYNEQFF,TGTGCCATCGGGGGCGCGACCTACAATGAGCAGTTCTTC
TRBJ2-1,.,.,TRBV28,CASTPGRTPEQFF,TGTGCCAGCACCCCTGGTCGGACTCCGGAGCAGTTCTTC
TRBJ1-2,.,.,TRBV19,CASSIDPAARVYGYTF,TGTGCCAGTAGTATAGATCCGGCAGCTAGGGTCTATGGCTACACCTTC
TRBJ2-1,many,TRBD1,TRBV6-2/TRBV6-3,CASSGEPGGNEQFF,TGTGCCAGCAGTGGGGAGCCAGGGGGCAATGAGCAGTTCTTC
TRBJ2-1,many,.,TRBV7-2,CASVWDSYNEQFF,TGTGCCAGTGTGTGGGACTCCTACAATGAGCAGTTCTTC
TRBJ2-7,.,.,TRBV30,CAAQGGEAYEQYF,TGTGCCGCCCAGGGAGGAGAGGCCTACGAGCAGTACTTC
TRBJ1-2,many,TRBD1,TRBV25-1,CASNPTGDPNYGYTF,TGTGCCAGCAACCCAACAGGGGATCCTAACTATGGCTACACCTTC
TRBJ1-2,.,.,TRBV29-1,CSVEPRGGYTF,TGCAGCGTTGAACCCCGGGGAGGCTACACCTTC
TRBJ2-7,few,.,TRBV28,CASSHGQVYEQYF,TGTGCCAGCAGTCATGGGCAGGTGTACGAGCAGTACTTC